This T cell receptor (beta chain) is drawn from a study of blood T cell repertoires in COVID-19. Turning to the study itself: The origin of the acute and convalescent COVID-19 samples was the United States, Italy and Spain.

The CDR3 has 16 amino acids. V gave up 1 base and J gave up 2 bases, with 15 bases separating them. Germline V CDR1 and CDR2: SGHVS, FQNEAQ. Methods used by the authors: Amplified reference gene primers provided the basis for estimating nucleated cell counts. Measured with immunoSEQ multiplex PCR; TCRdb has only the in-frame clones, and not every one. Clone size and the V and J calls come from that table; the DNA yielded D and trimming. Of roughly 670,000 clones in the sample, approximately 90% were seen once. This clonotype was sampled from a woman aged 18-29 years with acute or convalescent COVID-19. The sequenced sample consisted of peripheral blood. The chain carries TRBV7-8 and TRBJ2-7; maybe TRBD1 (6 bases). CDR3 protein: CASSLVGDIFPYEQYF. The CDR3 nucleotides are TGTGCCAGCAGCTTAGTAGGGGACATCTTCCCCTACGAGCAGTACTTC.